Listed below are T cell receptor beta chains from one sample, sequenced in a study of control samples from healthy donors and cancer patients. Method: immunoSEQ multiplex PCR; TCRdb's copy keeps in-frame clones and lacks some. The table lists tens of thousands of clones, 85% to 95% of them singletons. What was sequenced was blood. Receptors originate from a woman aged 25 to 39 in good health. The CDR3 runs from the conserved cysteine through the conserved F or W. A D gene is named only where the DNA matches it firmly. Clone size is given for some rows only: seen once, a few or many times, or a class if the clone is expanded.

cdr3_aa: CATSDTANYGYTF
cdr3_nt: TGTGCCACCAGTGACACGGCTAACTATGGCTACACCTTC
j_call: TRBJ1-2
d_call: NA
clone_size: NA
v_call: TRBV24-1

cdr3_aa: CASSFGLAGRNEQFF
cdr3_nt: TGTGCCAGCAGTTTTGGGCTAGCGGGGAGGAATGAGCAGTTCTTC
j_call: TRBJ2-1
d_call: TRBD2
clone_size: NA
v_call: TRBV6-5

cdr3_aa: CASSLLDSYNEQFF
cdr3_nt: TGTGCCAGCAGCCTCCTCGACAGCTACAATGAGCAGTTCTTC
j_call: TRBJ2-1
d_call: NA
clone_size: few
v_call: TRBV11-2

cdr3_aa: CASRINLNQPQHF
cdr3_nt: TGTGCCAGCAGGATTAACCTGAATCAGCCCCAGCATTTT
j_call: TRBJ1-5
d_call: NA
clone_size: once
v_call: TRBV28

cdr3_aa: CAWSLGQTSNGNTIYF
cdr3_nt: TGTGCCTGGAGTCTCGGACAGACCTCTAATGGAAACACCATATATTTT
j_call: TRBJ1-3
d_call: NA
clone_size: NA
v_call: TRBV30

cdr3_aa: CASSDIQGFTEAFF
cdr3_nt: TGTGCCAGTAGTGACATACAGGGATTCACTGAAGCTTTCTTT
j_call: TRBJ1-1
d_call: NA
clone_size: NA
v_call: TRBV19

cdr3_aa: CATKRDPHGYTF
cdr3_nt: TGTGCCACCAAGAGGGACCCCCATGGCTACACCTTC
j_call: TRBJ1-2
d_call: NA
clone_size: NA
v_call: TRBV10-3

cdr3_aa: CATSDAGSDNEQFF
cdr3_nt: TGTGCCACCAGTGACGCAGGGTCCGACAATGAGCAGTTCTTC
j_call: TRBJ2-1
d_call: NA
clone_size: NA
v_call: TRBV24-1

cdr3_aa: CASSREETQYF
cdr3_nt: TGTGCCAGCAGTCGCGAAGAGACCCAGTACTTC
j_call: TRBJ2-5
d_call: NA
clone_size: NA
v_call: TRBV2

cdr3_aa: CASSLGSSYNEQFF
cdr3_nt: TGTGCCAGCAGTTTAGGGAGCTCCTACAATGAGCAGTTCTTC
j_call: TRBJ2-1
d_call: NA
clone_size: NA
v_call: TRBV6-5

cdr3_aa: CASSPLGPGSNTGELFF
cdr3_nt: TGTGCCAGCAGTCCCTTGGGGCCGGGGTCGAACACCGGGGAGCTGTTTTTT
j_call: TRBJ2-2
d_call: NA
clone_size: NA
v_call: TRBV27

cdr3_aa: CASRPGPGQGNGYTF
cdr3_nt: TGCGCCAGCAGACCTGGCCCGGGACAGGGAAATGGCTACACCTTC
j_call: TRBJ1-2
d_call: TRBD1
clone_size: NA
v_call: TRBV5-1

cdr3_aa: CSVMGGTGNSYEQYF
cdr3_nt: TGCAGCGTTATGGGGGGGACAGGGAACTCCTACGAGCAGTACTTC
j_call: TRBJ2-7
d_call: TRBD1
clone_size: once
v_call: TRBV29-1

cdr3_aa: CASSRQENTEAFF
cdr3_nt: TGTGCCAGCAGCCGACAGGAGAACACTGAAGCTTTCTTT
j_call: TRBJ1-1
d_call: NA
clone_size: NA
v_call: TRBV7-2

cdr3_aa: CASSLQAGPQETQYF
cdr3_nt: TGCGCCAGCAGCTTGCAGGCGGGACCCCAAGAGACCCAGTACTTC
j_call: TRBJ2-5
d_call: NA
clone_size: many
v_call: TRBV5-1

cdr3_aa: CASRGAANNSPLHF
cdr3_nt: TGTGCCAGCAGAGGGGCGGCAAATAATTCACCCCTCCACTTT
j_call: TRBJ1-6
d_call: NA
clone_size: NA
v_call: TRBV14

cdr3_aa: CASSPWTEPIEAFF
cdr3_nt: TGCGCCAGCAGTCCTTGGACGGAGCCAATTGAAGCTTTCTTT
j_call: TRBJ1-1
d_call: NA
clone_size: once
v_call: TRBV5-1

cdr3_aa: CASSFKRATDTQYF
cdr3_nt: TGTGCCAGCAGCTTTAAGCGGGCCACAGATACGCAGTATTTT
j_call: TRBJ2-3
d_call: NA
clone_size: NA
v_call: TRBV9

cdr3_aa: CASSPSAAPEGIQYF
cdr3_nt: TGTGCCAGCAGCCCGAGTGCAGCCCCCGAAGGCATTCAGTACTTC
j_call: TRBJ2-4
d_call: NA
clone_size: NA
v_call: TRBV7-9

cdr3_aa: CASSRGSSYNSPLHF
cdr3_nt: TGTGCCAGCAGCCGGGGGAGCTCCTATAATTCACCCCTCCACTTT
j_call: TRBJ1-6
d_call: NA
clone_size: NA
v_call: TRBV2

cdr3_aa: CASGGTVDSYEQYF
cdr3_nt: TGTGCCAGCGGAGGGACTGTCGATTCCTACGAGCAGTACTTC
j_call: TRBJ2-7
d_call: NA
clone_size: few
v_call: TRBV7-8

cdr3_aa: CASSQAPRGNEKLFF
cdr3_nt: TGCGCCAGCAGCCAAGCCCCCCGGGGGAATGAAAAACTGTTTTTT
j_call: TRBJ1-4
d_call: NA
clone_size: once
v_call: TRBV4-1

cdr3_aa: CASSPGTHQPQHF
cdr3_nt: TGTGCCAGCAGCCCTGGGACCCATCAGCCCCAGCATTTT
j_call: TRBJ1-5
d_call: NA
clone_size: NA
v_call: TRBV3-1/TRBV3-2

cdr3_aa: CASSFGGRRYEQYF
cdr3_nt: TGTGCCAGCAGCTTTGGCGGGAGGCGTTACGAGCAGTACTTC
j_call: TRBJ2-7
d_call: TRBD2
clone_size: medium-sized
v_call: TRBV5-6

cdr3_aa: CASSQDQESVYGEQYF
cdr3_nt: TGTGCCAGCTCTCAGGATCAGGAGTCCGTCTACGGCGAGCAGTACTTC
j_call: TRBJ2-7
d_call: NA
clone_size: NA
v_call: TRBV18

cdr3_aa: CASSPLAGGRSYEQYF
cdr3_nt: TGTGCCAGCAGCCCACTAGCGGGAGGGCGGTCCTACGAGCAGTACTTC
j_call: TRBJ2-7
d_call: TRBD2
clone_size: NA
v_call: TRBV11-2

cdr3_aa: CASSPSRDIHSNQPQHF
cdr3_nt: TGTGCCAGCTCACCAAGCCGGGACATCCATAGCAATCAGCCCCAGCATTTT
j_call: TRBJ1-5
d_call: NA
clone_size: NA
v_call: TRBV18

cdr3_aa: CASSSGTGLGEKLFF
cdr3_nt: TGCGCCAGCAGCTCCGGGACAGGGCTCGGTGAAAAACTGTTTTTT
j_call: TRBJ1-4
d_call: TRBD1
clone_size: NA
v_call: TRBV5-1

cdr3_aa: CAISGTANAQGEKLFF
cdr3_nt: TGTGCCATCAGCGGGACAGCGAACGCCCAAGGGGAAAAACTGTTTTTT
j_call: TRBJ1-4
d_call: TRBD1
clone_size: NA
v_call: TRBV10-3

cdr3_aa: CASSLGHSYTGELFF
cdr3_nt: TGCGCCAGCAGCTTGGGGCATAGTTACACCGGGGAGCTGTTTTTT
j_call: TRBJ2-2
d_call: NA
clone_size: NA
v_call: TRBV5-1

cdr3_aa: CASRYGQGVGNQPQHF
cdr3_nt: TGTGCCAGCAGATACGGACAGGGGGTTGGCAATCAGCCCCAGCATTTT
j_call: TRBJ1-5
d_call: TRBD1
clone_size: NA
v_call: TRBV2

cdr3_aa: CASSLARGGAMGYTF
cdr3_nt: TGTGCCAGCAGCTTGGCCAGGGGGGGGGCTATGGGCTACACCTTC
j_call: TRBJ1-2
d_call: TRBD1
clone_size: NA
v_call: TRBV5-4

cdr3_aa: CASSLTPLAGTYTGELFF
cdr3_nt: TGTGCCAGCAGCTTAACCCCTTTAGCGGGAACGTACACCGGGGAGCTGTTTTTT
j_call: TRBJ2-2
d_call: TRBD2
clone_size: NA
v_call: TRBV7-3

cdr3_aa: CARSPPGGGEKLFF
cdr3_nt: TGCGCCCGCAGCCCTCCGGGGGGGGGTGAAAAACTGTTTTTT
j_call: TRBJ1-4
d_call: NA
clone_size: NA
v_call: TRBV5-1

cdr3_aa: CASSPLNTEAFF
cdr3_nt: TGTGCCAGTAGTCCGTTGAACACTGAAGCTTTCTTT
j_call: TRBJ1-1
d_call: NA
clone_size: once
v_call: TRBV19

cdr3_aa: CARTGNQPQHF
cdr3_nt: TGTGCCAGGACAGGGAATCAGCCCCAGCATTTT
j_call: TRBJ1-5
d_call: TRBD1
clone_size: NA
v_call: TRBV24-1

cdr3_aa: CASGRAYSGANVLTF
cdr3_nt: TGTGCCAGCGGGAGGGCCTATTCAGGGGCCAACGTCCTGACTTTC
j_call: TRBJ2-6
d_call: TRBD2
clone_size: NA
v_call: TRBV19

cdr3_aa: CASNSRFQETQYF
cdr3_nt: TGTGCCAGTAACTCCAGATTCCAAGAGACCCAGTACTTC
j_call: TRBJ2-5
d_call: NA
clone_size: NA
v_call: TRBV19

cdr3_aa: CASSQLTSNYGYTF
cdr3_nt: TGCGCCAGCAGCCAATTAACGAGCAACTATGGCTACACCTTC
j_call: TRBJ1-2
d_call: NA
clone_size: NA
v_call: TRBV4-1

cdr3_aa: CASSPGGTGDEKLFF
cdr3_nt: TGTGCCAGCAGCCCGGGGGGGACAGGGGACGAAAAACTGTTTTTT
j_call: TRBJ1-4
d_call: TRBD1
clone_size: NA
v_call: TRBV11-2

cdr3_aa: CASSARDPGYSNQPQHF
cdr3_nt: TGTGCCAGTAGTGCCCGGGACCCCGGTTATAGCAATCAGCCCCAGCATTTT
j_call: TRBJ1-5
d_call: NA
clone_size: NA
v_call: TRBV19

cdr3_aa: CASRGQGSYGYTF
cdr3_nt: TGTGCCAGCAGGGGACAGGGAAGCTATGGCTACACCTTC
j_call: TRBJ1-2
d_call: TRBD1
clone_size: once
v_call: TRBV18

cdr3_aa: CASSYSGTGPEKLFF
cdr3_nt: TGTGCCAGCAGTTACTCCGGGACAGGTCCCGAAAAACTGTTTTTT
j_call: TRBJ1-4
d_call: TRBD1
clone_size: NA
v_call: TRBV6-5

cdr3_aa: CASSAQGANSPLHF
cdr3_nt: TGTGCCAGCAGCGCACAGGGGGCCAATTCACCCCTCCACTTT
j_call: TRBJ1-6
d_call: TRBD1
clone_size: once
v_call: TRBV7-3

cdr3_aa: CASSQRNEKLFF
cdr3_nt: TGTGCCAGCAGCCAAAGGAATGAAAAACTGTTTTTT
j_call: TRBJ1-4
d_call: NA
clone_size: NA
v_call: TRBV3-1/TRBV3-2

cdr3_aa: CASSQTGTAMAKNIQYF
cdr3_nt: TGCGCCAGCAGCCAAACAGGGACAGCTATGGCCAAAAACATTCAGTACTTC
j_call: TRBJ2-4
d_call: TRBD1
clone_size: NA
v_call: TRBV4-1

cdr3_aa: CASSPSGAGASYEQYF
cdr3_nt: TGTGCCAGTAGTCCGTCGGGGGCAGGCGCCTCCTACGAGCAGTACTTC
j_call: TRBJ2-7
d_call: NA
clone_size: NA
v_call: TRBV19

cdr3_aa: CASSRATQGWTEAFF
cdr3_nt: TGTGCCAGCAGCCGGGCTACACAGGGTTGGACTGAAGCTTTCTTT
j_call: TRBJ1-1
d_call: NA
clone_size: NA
v_call: TRBV5-6